Presented here are 17 T cell receptor beta chains from one specimen sequenced in a study of tumor-infiltrating lymphocytes in localized non-small cell lung cancer. Profiled with immunoSEQ multiplex PCR; TCRdb holds only in-frame clones, not every one. The sample contains about 11,000 clones, approximately 83% of which appear only once. The sequenced sample consisted of uninvolved lung tissue not adjacent to the tumor. The receptor set was obtained from a human donor with non-small cell lung cancer.

The chain joins TRBV5-4 to TRBJ2-7; D gene uncertain. This CDR3 comprises 11 residues. V was trimmed by 4 bases and J by 6 bases, leaving 8 bases between them. Germline CDR1 and CDR2: SGHNT and YYREEE (reference sequence). In DNA, the CDR3 is TGTGCCAGCAGCCCCTTCCCCGAGCAGTACTTC. Translation: CASSPFPEQYF.

This chain uses TRBV5-1 with TRBJ1-6; no reliable D call. The CDR3 consists of 14 residues. Per the germline V gene, CDR1 is SGHRS and CDR2 is YFSETQ. Deletions cut 0 bases from V and 9 bases from J, with 10 bases between. The CDR3 sequence is CASSLVESGSPLHF. The CDR3 nucleotides are TGCGCCAGCAGCTTGGTTGAAAGTGGTTCACCCCTCCACTTT.

This clone has a handful of counts. The chain carries TRBV6-5 and TRBJ1-1; D call uncertain. V shed 0 bases and J shed 0 bases, with 8 bases lying between them. Germline loops: CDR1 MNHEY, CDR2 SVGAGI. The CDR3 is made up of 15 amino acids. The DNA for the CDR3 is TGTGCCAGCAGTTACTCGGAGACCTTGAACACTGAAGCTTTCTTT. It yields the protein CASSYSETLNTEAFF.

The rearrangement links TRBV4-1 to TRBJ1-4; maybe TRBD1 (5 bases). The germline V gene has CDR1 MGHRA and CDR2 YSYEKL. Trimming pared 2 bases from V and 3 bases from J, leaving 7 bases between. This CDR3 contains 14 residues. Here the CDR3 reads CASSQTGANEKLFF. Here the CDR3 DNA reads TGCGCCAGCAGCCAAACAGGAGCTAATGAAAAACTGTTTTTT.

V and J are TRBV30 and TRBJ2-2, with D perhaps TRBD1 or TRBD2 (5 bases each). CDR3 length: 14 residues. Germline V gives CDR1 GTSNPN, CDR2 SVGIG (reference sequence). Trimming removed 5 bases at V and 4 bases at J, with 14 bases between. The CDR3 DNA sequence: TGTGCCTGGGAGGGGAGACAAAGCACCGGGGAGCTGTTTTTT. Residues: CAWEGRQSTGELFF.

The chain combines TRBV29-1 with TRBJ1-5, with TRBD1 as a possible D gene (5 bases). Trimming pared 5 bases from V and 3 bases from J, leaving 14 bases between. CDR1 and CDR2 from the germline V gene are SQVTM and ANQGSEA. This CDR3 comprises 14 residues. CDR3 sequence reads: CSVRGRINNQPQHF. The CDR3 DNA reads as TGCAGCGTTAGGGGACGGATTAACAATCAGCCCCAGCATTTT.

V is TRBV7-6 and J is TRBJ2-3; D not certain. Between the trimmed V and J ends, which lost 3 bases and 1 base, there was a span of 5 bases. This CDR3 spans 13 amino acids. Germline V lookup: CDR1 SGHVS, CDR2 FNYEAQ. The CDR3 sequence: CASSFYRTDTQYF. For the CDR3, the DNA is TGTGCCAGCAGCTTTTATCGCACAGATACGCAGTATTTT.

The chain carries TRBV5-1 and TRBJ2-7, with TRBD1 matching over 9 bases. The V segment lost 4 bases and the J segment 2 bases; nucleotides outside the gene matches: 4. This CDR3 is 14 amino acids long. The V gene's germline CDR1 is SGHRS and CDR2 YFSETQ. CDR3 region: CASSVTGGPYEQYF. CDR3 coding DNA: TGCGCCAGCAGCGTGACAGGGGGACCCTACGAGCAGTACTTC.

This clone was picked up one time. The rearrangement uses TRBV7-2 and TRBJ2-4, with 13 bases lining up with TRBD2. Germline V gene sequence: CDR1 SGHTA, CDR2 FQGNSA. With V trimmed by 5 bases and J by 4 bases, 5 bases remained unmatched. The CDR3 sequence is 16 residues long. The CDR3 DNA reads as TGTGCCAGCAGCGAAGGACTAGCGGGGGCTAAAAACATTCAGTACTTC. Its translation: CASSEGLAGAKNIQYF.

V and J are TRBV15 and TRBJ2-1, with D uncertain. The CDR3 covers 16 residues. V was cut by 0 bases and J by 5 bases, with 14 bases left in between. Germline V lookup: CDR1 LNHNV, CDR2 YYDKDF (reference sequence). The CDR3: CATSREGKGWDNEQFF. In nucleotides, the CDR3 is TGTGCCACCAGCAGAGAGGGGAAAGGCTGGGACAATGAGCAGTTCTTC.

The chain has TRBV29-1 and TRBJ2-3, with a possible D match to TRBD2 (6 bases). The CDR3 length is 14 residues. V lost 5 bases and J lost 1, with 13 bases in between. The germline gives CDR1 SQVTM, CDR2 ANQGSEA. CDR3 in amino acids: CSVRWRGGTDTQYF. The DNA of the CDR3 is TGCAGCGTTCGGTGGAGGGGCGGCACAGATACGCAGTATTTT.

This clone was counted a single time. The chain recombines TRBV11-3 with TRBJ2-7; D uncertain. Trimming took off 3 bases at V and 0 bases at J, with 9 bases between the two ends. Per germline, CDR1 SGHNT and CDR2 YENEEA. This CDR3 has 14 residues. In nucleotides, the CDR3 is TGTGCCAGCAGCTTCCGCAGCAACTCCTACGAGCAGTACTTC. Its translation: CASSFRSNSYEQYF.

This clone has just a few counts. V and J are TRBV5-1 and TRBJ1-6, with 10 bases identical to TRBD1. Germline V lookup: CDR1 SGHRS, CDR2 YFSETQ. V shed 4 bases, J shed 9 bases, and the junction held 7 bases outside the gene matches. There are 15 residues in the CDR3. The CDR3 spells CASSPDRGLISPLHF. In DNA form, the CDR3 reads TGCGCCAGCAGCCCAGACAGGGGGCTTATTTCACCCCTCCACTTT.

This clone was detected a few times. The chain employs TRBV5-1 and TRBJ2-5, with TRBD1 matching over 8 bases. Germline-derived CDR1 and CDR2 are SGHRS and YFSETQ. The CDR3 runs 16 residues. V shed 4 bases and J 5 bases; nucleotides not matched to a gene: 13. The DNA for the CDR3 is TGCGCCAGCAGCCCCGGACAGGGAATTGTGGCGGAGACCCAGTACTTC. Amino acid sequence: CASSPGQGIVAETQYF.

This chain's CDR3 is CSVNRGQSEQYF. CDR3 DNA: TGCAGCGTAAACAGGGGGCAGAGCGAGCAGTACTTC. V and J are TRBV29-1 and TRBJ2-7; 9 bases are a match to TRBD1. The CDR3 has 12 amino acids. In germline, CDR1 is SQVTM, CDR2 ANQGSEA. V trimming: 6 bases; J trimming: 6 bases; junction bases outside the gene matches: 6.

The genes are TRBV6-5 and TRBJ1-2; 7 nucleotides align to TRBD1. CDR1 and CDR2 from the germline V gene are MNHEY and SVGAGI. This CDR3 has 14 residues. Losses at the gene ends were 5 bases for V and 6 bases for J; bases not matched to a gene: 9. CDR3 sequence (DNA): TGTGCCAGCAGTGAGGGGGCTAGAGTACATGGCTACACCTTC. Protein: CASSEGARVHGYTF.

The chain joins TRBV19 to TRBJ2-2, with TRBD1 as a possible D gene (6 bases). CDR1 LNHDA and CDR2 SQIVND come from the germline V gene (reference sequence). The CDR3 contains 15 residues. Trimming cost V 3 bases and J 1 base, with 9 bases left between them. CDR3 bases: TGTGCCAGTAGTATGTACAGGGTGAACACCGGGGAGCTGTTTTTT. It specifies CASSMYRVNTGELFF.